This T cell receptor beta chain was sequenced during a study of PD-1 blockade in classical Hodgkin lymphoma. The time point denotes: cycle 4 day 1 (C4D1), after five to seven weeks of nivolumab. Patients all relapsed after autologous stem cell transplantation, and there was variation in brentuximab vedotin exposure. The study recorded best responses of complete response, partial response or progressive disease. Turning to this clone: Its antigen is currently unknown.

Germline trimming cut 2 bases from V and 4 bases from J; bases unmatched to any gene: 5. The germline gives CDR1 LGHNA, CDR2 YNFKEQ. The CDR3 consists of 16 residues. The table came from immunoSEQ multiplex PCR; TCRdb's copy has only in-frame clones and leaves some out. In the table there are about 21,000 clones, approximately 85% of which are singletons. General study points: Newly diagnosed patients were reported to exhibit reduced baseline TCR diversity relative to healthy donors.

The clonotype was recovered from a human donor with classical Hodgkin lymphoma. The input for sequencing was peripheral blood mononuclear cells (PBMCs), taken before the fourth cycle of nivolumab. This rearrangement joins TRBV4-2 to TRBJ2-2; 9 nucleotides line up with TRBD1. CDR3 DNA: TGTGCCAGCAGCCAACCAGGACAGGGGCGCACCGGGGAGCTGTTTTTT. The encoded protein is CASSQPGQGRTGELFF.